This T cell receptor beta chain emerged from a study of T cells in Graves' hyperthyroidism and ophthalmopathy (dated by TCRdb to about 2019). In the study overall: TCR V-J signatures able to tell the groups apart were searched for in a discovery cohort of 90 to 100 patients, of whom over 40 had Graves' ophthalmopathy and under 65 had stable Graves' hyperthyroidism. Prospective prediction of ophthalmopathy was tested in an independent validation cohort of some 20 hyperthyroidism patients and 17 patients who later progressed to ophthalmopathy. The roughly 100 discovery patients were divided at random into training and test sets in a 7:3 ratio. In addition, the study compared T-cell repertoires in thyroid tissue and in blood from over 5 Graves' hyperthyroidism patients. Once sampling was done, hyperthyroidism patients were given methimazole at a starting dose of 30 mg daily, whereas ophthalmopathy patients were given high-dose intravenous methylprednisolone. TCR Vbeta CDR3 sequencing of 120 to 150 peripheral blood samples (approximately 44 ophthalmopathy, roughly 72 hyperthyroidism and approximately 17 progressor patients) is reported in the paper.

In the germline V gene, CDR1 corresponds to SNHLY and CDR2 to FYNNEI. From the cysteine through the phenylalanine, the CDR3 covers 15 amino acids. Of all the DNA, just the CDR3 is kept, 45 bases in frame from base 1. Exclusion was applied to patients with uncontrolled infections, other autoimmune diseases, pregnancy or lactation. Diagnoses relied on clinical symptoms, serum thyroxine and TRAb, thyroid ultrasound and orbital computed tomography. Total RNA was extracted using Trizol reagent, and RNA quality was assessed on an Agilent 2100 Bioanalyzer. Amplification of TCR beta CDR3 regions was carried out from RNA transcripts. A first-round RT-PCR of the TCR CDR3 used the HTBI primer set with the Qiagen OneStep RT-PCR kit. The libraries were constructed in a second round of multiplex PCR and then size-selected and purified. The libraries were sequenced on an Illumina HiSeq2000 using paired-end 100 bp reads. The original pipeline was this. Raw data were processed with SOAPnuke, discarding reads with adapters, uncalled bases, mean Phred below 15, or no exact constant-primer or identifier match. High-quality paired reads were merged using COPE v1.2.5, and each unique nucleotide sequence was defined as a clonotype. Clonotypes were aligned to IMGT TRBV, TRBD and TRBJ reference segments using MiTCR v1.1. The analysis included only V-J combinations with a frequency above 0.0001, which together covered more than 98% of the repertoires. The TCS score was defined as the ratio of F50 (clonal expansion) to E x V (chaos), calculated using BLOSUM62-based TCRdist between CDR3 peptides within each V-J. Welch's t-statistics and random forest reduced just over 500 V-J features to 13, which were used in a naive Bayes classifier (R e1071). The similarity between thyroid and blood repertoires was quantified using the Morisita-Horn index. Starting from the raw public reads, TCRdb applied fastp trimming at Q25, assembled clones with MiXCR and retained in-frame beta chains. Merged by CDR3 protein, the rows form single entries marked with the most common genes and DNA. The V and J calls, along with clone size, are taken from TCRdb and not from the paper's own processing. The sample data list 450,000 to 700,000 distinct CDR3 sequences, and 40% to 55% of these were observed just once. 15% to 20% of the sample belongs to the ten largest clones.

Turning to this clonotype: Its antigen target is currently unknown. Its ends do not fully match the called genes, so a read error is possible.

Results and caveats for the whole study, not just this receptor: During validation, the model predicted progression to ophthalmopathy a median of approximately six months ahead of onset, with almost 71% sensitivity and 72.22% specificity. Most expanded thyroid clonotypes (frequency above 0.001) were also found in blood, which suggests that blood repertoires may mirror thyroid immune responses. Sample size was not statistically predetermined, and investigators were not blinded to group allocation. A 13 V-J signature model separated ophthalmopathy from stable hyperthyroidism, with over 85% sensitivity and 81.08% specificity in cross-validation and 80%/75% in testing.

This receptor chain uses TRBV2 and TRBJ1-4; a weak D assignment points to TRBD1 (5 bases agree). The sequence derives from an adult woman with Graves' disease, either hyperthyroidism or ophthalmopathy (not recorded which). Sequenced: peripheral blood or thyroid tissue (not recorded which). The nucleotide sequence reads as follows: TGTGCCAGCAGACTCGCGACAGACGATAATGAAAAGCTGTTTTTT. Its protein reads: CASRLATDDNEKLFF. Here the CDR3 is joined to the reference TRBV2 and TRBJ1-4 genes, and the full variable domain is: EPEVTQTPSHQVTQMGQEVILRCVPISNHLYFYWYRQILGQKVEFLVSFYNNEISEKSEIFDDQFSVERPDGSNFTLKIRSTKLEDSAMYFCASRLATDDNEKLFFGSGTQLSVL.